This TCR beta chain was obtained from a study of cytomegalovirus exposure and HLA in healthy donors. Overall study: Unique TCRs numbering around 80 million, obtained from HLA-typed donors, made up an early data release. General study findings and limits: TCR beta V- and J-gene trimming was later associated with a missense DCLRE1C variant.

CDR3 length: 16 amino acids. In germline, CDR1 is MDHEN, CDR2 SYDVKM. Trimming took off 6 bases at V and 3 bases at J, with 17 bases between the two ends. In this sample, this clone turned up once. Antigen specificity is unknown. It was healthy bone marrow donors who served as donors. Amplification used 60 Vbeta primers and 13 Jbeta primers. Sequencing was performed with immunoSEQ multiplex PCR; in TCRdb, only in-frame clones are kept and a portion is missing. The table has 190,000 or so clones, more than 75% seen once; the top ten hold 6.5%. V usage is TRBV28 and J usage is TRBJ1-4; D may be TRBD1 (5 bases). This clonotype was sampled from a woman between 45 and 60 years old in good health and CMV-seropositive. The sample comprised PBMCs. The CDR3 nucleotides read TGTGCCAGCAGCTTGGGTTGGGGGGGAGCTAATGAAAAACTGTTTTTT. Translated: CASSLGWGGANEKLFF.